The sequence of this T cell receptor (beta chain) was determined in a study of breast tumors, draining lymph nodes, adjacent tissues. CDR1 and CDR2 (germline): LGHNA, YNFKEQ. The V segment lost 2 bases and the J segment 3 bases; nucleotides outside the gene matches: 4. CDR3 length: 15 residues. Study-wide findings and caveats: Most tumor T cells seemingly derive from lymph node, then expand in tumor. Luminal-like breast cancer showed significantly greater tumor-nontumor repertoire similarity than basal-like breast cancer did.

TCRdb fed the multiplex PCR reads into MiXCR, producing one record per CDR3 protein. The sample has 150,000 to 200,000 distinct CDR3 sequences, 30% to 35% seen once; the top ten hold about 3.9%. Axillary draining lymph nodes of breast cancer patients supplied the node samples. The table lists this clonotype with many counts. Its specificity is not known. The sequenced sample was axillary lymph node tissue. This chain connects TRBV4-2 to TRBJ1-5, with 7 bases fitting TRBD1. The sequence was collected from a female donor with breast cancer. Some clones in this sample may be carry-over from other donors' samples. The CDR3 DNA sequence: TGTGCCAGCAGCCAAACAGGGGCCCCCAATCAGCCCCAGCATTTT. Translating it yields CASSQTGAPNQPQHF.